The 9 T cell receptor beta chains listed next were all sequenced from one sample in a study of CD8+ T cells in alopecia areata. Following RNA extraction, reverse transcription yielded cDNA that acted as the sequencing template. Clones were read by immunoSEQ multiplex PCR, and TCRdb kept only the in-frame ones, dropping some. Of about 180,000 clones in the sample, about 63% were seen once. The starting material was CD4+ T cells sorted from blood, obtained at week 0. The receptors come from a human donor with alopecia areata.

The V call is TRBV5-1, the J call TRBJ2-3, with 7 bases matching TRBD1. With V trimmed by 0 bases and J by 0 bases, 7 bases remained unmatched. The CDR3 consists of 17 residues. In germline, CDR1 is SGHRS, CDR2 YFSETQ. CDR3 protein: CASSLAGTASSTDTQYF. CDR3 DNA: TGCGCCAGCAGCTTGGCCGGGACAGCCTCTAGCACAGATACGCAGTATTTT.

Points on this clone: Other nucleotide sequences in the sample specify the same CDR3. The DNA of the CDR3 is TGCGCCAGCAGCTTGGCCGGGGGCGGGAACACTGAAGCTTTCTTT. Translation: CASSLAGGGNTEAFF. The chain couples TRBV5-1 to TRBJ1-1; maybe TRBD1 (6 bases). Germline CDR1 is SGHRS and CDR2 is YFSETQ. The CDR3 runs to 15 residues. V shed 0 bases and J shed 1 base, with 10 bases lying between them.

The chain carries TRBV29-1 and TRBJ1-1; possibly TRBD1 for D (5 bases). The CDR3 extends over 13 amino acids. Per germline, CDR1 SQVTM and CDR2 ANQGSEA. Trimming took off 7 bases at V and 0 bases at J, with 12 bases between the two ends. CDR3: CSAHRDLNTEAFF. The CDR3 nucleotides are TGCAGCGCACACCGGGACTTGAACACTGAAGCTTTCTTT. Full variable domain (remainder filled in from reference TRBV29-1 and TRBJ1-1): SAVISQKPSRDICQRGTSLTIQCQVDSQVTMMFWYRQQPGQSLTLIATANQGSEATYESGFVIDKFPISRPNLTFSTLTVSNMSPEDSSIYLCSAHRDLNTEAFFGQGTRLTVV.

V gene TRBV6-5 combines with J gene TRBJ2-7; 9 bases agree with TRBD2. This CDR3 is 16 amino acids long. Germline-derived CDR1 and CDR2 are MNHEY and SVGAGI. Trimming removed 0 bases from V and 1 base from J; junction bases left unmatched: 4. CDR3 coding DNA: TGTGCCAGCAGTTACTCGGCGGGGGGGCTTTCCTACGAGCAGTACTTC. It codes for CASSYSAGGLSYEQYF.

The chain employs TRBV29-1 and TRBJ2-1; tentative D call: TRBD2 (5 bases). Germline-derived CDR1 and CDR2 are SQVTM and ANQGSEA. There are 12 residues in the CDR3. The V gene lost 5 bases and the J gene lost 7 bases, with 12 bases spanning the gap. The CDR3 bases are TGCAGCGTTACCCCGGGGAGTAATGAGCAGTTCTTC. Its protein product is CSVTPGSNEQFF.

This rearrangement joins TRBV11-2 to TRBJ1-1; maybe TRBD1 (5 bases). This CDR3 is built from 13 residues. V was pared by 5 bases and J by 4 bases, with 11 bases between. Germline V gene lookup returns CDR1 SGHAT and CDR2 FQNNGV. In DNA form, the CDR3 reads TGTGCCAGCAGCAGCAGGGAGGGCACTGAAGCTTTCTTT. It yields the protein CASSSREGTEAFF.

The chain's CDR3 is CASASRDDTEAFF. Written as DNA, the CDR3 is TGCGCCAGCGCGTCCCGGGACGACACTGAAGCTTTCTTT. This sequence joins TRBV5-1 and TRBJ1-1; the D gene is possibly TRBD1 (5 bases). The length of the CDR3 is 13 residues. V gave up 7 bases and J gave up 3 bases, with 13 bases separating them. Germline CDR1 is SGHRS and CDR2 is YFSETQ.

This clone occurred a few times. The rearrangement joins TRBV29-1 to TRBJ2-7; TRBD1 agrees at 7 bases. This CDR3 has 14 residues. V trimming: 5 bases; J trimming: 0 bases; junction bases outside the gene matches: 7. Germline V CDR1 and CDR2: SQVTM, ANQGSEA. Here the CDR3 reads CSVRQGYSSYEQYF. The CDR3 DNA reads as TGCAGCGTTAGACAGGGCTACAGCTCCTACGAGCAGTACTTC.

The chain combines TRBV27 with TRBJ2-7; no firm D call. With 4 bases removed from V and 3 bases from J, the gap between germline ends came to 10 bases. This CDR3 has 13 residues. The germline CDR1 and CDR2 sequences are MNHEY and SMNVEV (reference sequence). As DNA, the CDR3 is TGTGCCAGCAGTTCCCAACCATTCTACGAGCAGTACTTC. Translated: CASSSQPFYEQYF.